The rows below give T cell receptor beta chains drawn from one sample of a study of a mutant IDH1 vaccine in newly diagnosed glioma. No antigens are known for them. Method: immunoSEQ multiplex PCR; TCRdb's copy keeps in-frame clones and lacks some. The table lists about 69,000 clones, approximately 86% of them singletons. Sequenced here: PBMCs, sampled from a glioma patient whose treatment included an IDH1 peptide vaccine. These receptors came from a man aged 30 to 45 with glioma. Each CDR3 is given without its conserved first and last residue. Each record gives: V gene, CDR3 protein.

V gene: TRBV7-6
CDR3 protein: ASSLAGGAYEQY

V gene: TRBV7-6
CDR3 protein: ASSRFNDEQY

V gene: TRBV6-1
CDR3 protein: ASSAGTARLD

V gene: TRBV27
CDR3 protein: ASSLGDEQY

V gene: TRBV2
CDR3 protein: ASLSVRASGVTQSNEQF

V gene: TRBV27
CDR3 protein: ASSSFEGNEQY

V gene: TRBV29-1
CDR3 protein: SVTTGENEKLF

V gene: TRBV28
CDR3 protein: ASSSGTGTGYT

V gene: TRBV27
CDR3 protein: ASSAIMGTGPTYEQY

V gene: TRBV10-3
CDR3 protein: AISLDSTNTEAF

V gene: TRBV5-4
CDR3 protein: ASSSTGYNSPLH

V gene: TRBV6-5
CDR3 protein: ASSWSGSEQY

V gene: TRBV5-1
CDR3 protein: ASSHGRERGAYEQY

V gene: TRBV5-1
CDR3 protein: ASGGLNTEAF